This entry lists 23 T cell receptor beta chains sequenced from one sample in a study of blood T cell repertoires in COVID-19 (dated by TCRdb to between 2020 and 2021). Library preparation employed the immunoSEQ multiplex PCR assay. In its TCRdb copy, this immuneACCESS table keeps in-frame sequences only and misses some clones. Where compared with another copy, unresolved V genes explain less than half of these, and the others have no known cause. The sample contains about 200,000 clones, roughly 86% of them found a single time. The ten most abundant clones make up about 1.6% of the sample. The sample comprised peripheral blood. Receptors originate from a man younger than 35 with active or convalescent COVID-19.

The gene calls are TRBV30 and TRBJ1-4; D may be TRBD1 (5 bases). V dropped 4 bases and J dropped 4 bases, with 13 bases sitting between them. The CDR3 runs to 14 residues. Germline lookup yields CDR1 GTSNPN and CDR2 SVGIG (reference sequence). This CDR3 reads CAWTRGRFNEKLFF. CDR3 DNA: TGTGCCTGGACTAGGGGCAGGTTTAATGAAAAACTGTTTTTT.

This chain uses TRBV9 with TRBJ2-3, with TRBD2 identical over 8 bases. The CDR3 runs 16 residues. CDR1 and CDR2 from the germline V gene are SGDLS and YYNGEE. V gave up 0 bases and J gave up 3 bases; unmatched junction bases: 6. The CDR3 loop is CASSVGSGSWTDTQYF. In nucleotides, the CDR3 is TGTGCCAGCAGCGTAGGGAGCGGGAGTTGGACAGATACGCAGTATTTT.

Regarding this clone: Other DNA sequences of this sample code for an identical CDR3. The V and J genes are TRBV30 and TRBJ1-1; TRBD1 might be the D (6 bases). Germline assignment: CDR1 GTSNPN and CDR2 SVGIG (reference sequence). The CDR3 spans 13 residues. Trimming shortened V by 0 bases and J by 4 bases, and 9 bases separated the two germline ends. The CDR3 DNA is TGTGCCTGGAGTGTGCAGGGGCCCACTGAAGCTTTCTTT. It translates to CAWSVQGPTEAFF.

This chain connects TRBV5-1 to TRBJ1-4; D is unresolved. The CDR3 extends over 15 amino acids. Germline CDR1 SGHRS, CDR2 YFSETQ. Trimming took 0 bases from V and 3 from J, leaving 9 bases between them. CDR3 residues: CASSLASGSNEKLFF. In DNA, the CDR3 is TGCGCCAGCAGCTTGGCGAGCGGATCTAATGAAAAACTGTTTTTT.

For this clone: Other DNA sequences of this sample code for an identical CDR3. The chain links TRBV5-1 to TRBJ1-2, with 8 nucleotides matching TRBD1. Germline trimming cut 4 bases from V and 4 bases from J; bases unmatched to any gene: 3. This CDR3 is 13 amino acids long. Looked up from germline, CDR1 is SGHRS and CDR2 is YFSETQ. CDR3 sequence reads: CASSPGQGYGYTF. CDR3 bases: TGCGCCAGCAGCCCCGGACAGGGCTATGGCTACACCTTC.

V and J are TRBV12-5 and TRBJ2-1; D gene unclear. CDR3 length equals 10 residues. V gave up 7 bases and J gave up 6 bases, with 4 bases separating them. Germline CDR1 and CDR2: LGHNT and FRNRAP. The CDR3 sequence is CASAINEQFF. CDR3 nucleotides: TGTGCTAGTGCCATCAATGAGCAGTTCTTC.

The chain links TRBV18 to TRBJ1-1, with D possibly matching TRBD1 (6 bases). This CDR3 region has 15 residues. V lost 1 base to trimming and J lost 1 base, with 10 bases between them. CDR1 is KGHSH, CDR2 LQKENI, per germline. CDR3 in DNA: TGTGCCAGCTCACCACTGGGGGCAGCGAACACTGAAGCTTTCTTT. The encoded protein is CASSPLGAANTEAFF.

The chain uses TRBV5-4 and TRBJ2-3; 9 bases align to TRBD1. Trimming at V came to 7 bases and at J to 2 bases, leaving 14 bases not matched to a gene. The CDR3 has 17 residues. Germline CDR1 and CDR2: SGHNT and YYREEE (reference sequence). CDR3 nucleotide sequence: TGTGCCAGCGGTGGCGAAAGCGGGACAGGGCCCACAGATACGCAGTATTTT. Its protein is CASGGESGTGPTDTQYF.

This chain connects TRBV6-5 to TRBJ1-5; tentative D call: TRBD1 (6 bases). The germline CDR1 and CDR2 sequences are MNHEY and SVGAGI. The V and J ends lost 4 bases and 7 bases respectively, with 11 bases between them. The CDR3 runs 13 residues. The CDR3 DNA sequence: TGTGCCAGCAGTTCGGACAGATGGCAGCCCCAGCATTTT. This sequence encodes CASSSDRWQPQHF.

The chain links TRBV2 to TRBJ2-7, with TRBD2 matching 7 bases. Trimming at V came to 4 bases and at J to 3 bases, leaving 12 bases not matched to a gene. This CDR3 comprises 16 residues. Per germline, CDR1 SNHLY and CDR2 FYNNEI. CDR3 coding DNA: TGTGCCAGCAGTGGAACCTCTGGGGGGGGAATCTACGAGCAGTACTTC. Protein: CASSGTSGGGIYEQYF.

The chain has TRBV6-5 and TRBJ1-1; 8 bases align to TRBD1. The CDR3 has 14 residues. The germline CDR1 and CDR2 sequences are MNHEY and SVGAGI. The V segment lost 7 bases and the J segment 2 bases; nucleotides outside the gene matches: 6. CDR3 sequence: CASKRQGTNTEAFF. The CDR3 DNA sequence: TGTGCCAGCAAAAGACAGGGGACCAACACTGAAGCTTTCTTT.

This clone was seen a single time. The chain uses TRBV19 and TRBJ2-5; the match to TRBD2 covers 8 bases. Germline CDR1 and CDR2: LNHDA and SQIVND (reference sequence). The V and J ends lost 1 base and 0 bases, in that order; junction bases with no gene match: 7. The CDR3 contains 17 residues. DNA for the CDR3: TGTGCCAGTAGTATAGGAGGAGTAGCGGGATACCAAGAGACCCAGTACTTC. This gives the protein CASSIGGVAGYQETQYF.

CDR3 bases: TGCGCCAGCAGCTTGGTGGGCAGGGAGGAAGGCGAGCAGTACTTC. It specifies CASSLVGREEGEQYF. The chain is built from TRBV5-1 and TRBJ2-7; D is perhaps TRBD2 (6 bases). Trimming shortened V by 0 bases and J by 6 bases, and 16 bases separated the two germline ends. Germline CDR1 is SGHRS and CDR2 is YFSETQ. CDR3 size: 15 residues.

CDR3 in amino acids: CASSPTSRNEDNEQFF. The CDR3 DNA sequence: TGTGCCAGCTCACCAACGTCTAGGAATGAGGACAATGAGCAGTTCTTC. The chain links TRBV18 to TRBJ2-1; no reliable D call. CDR3 length: 16 residues. Germline V gene sequence: CDR1 KGHSH, CDR2 LQKENI. V dropped 2 bases and J dropped 5 bases, with 16 bases sitting between them. Based on the CDR3 plus reference TRBV18 and TRBJ2-1, the full variable domain is NAGVMQNPRHLVRRRGQEARLRCSPMKGHSHVYWYRQLPEEGLKFMVYLQKENIIDESGMPKERFSAEFPKEGPSILRIQQVVRGDSAAYFCASSPTSRNEDNEQFFGPGTRLTVL.

The sample holds a few counts of this clone. The V call is TRBV19, the J call TRBJ1-6, with a possible D match to TRBD1 (5 bases). The germline V gene encodes CDR1 LNHDA and CDR2 SQIVND (reference sequence). V was trimmed by 4 bases and J by 16 bases, leaving 17 bases between them. This CDR3 contains 13 residues. CDR3: CASSTSRRGLLHF. The CDR3 nucleotides are TGTGCCAGTAGTACCTCAAGGCGGGGACTTCTCCACTTT.

V gene TRBV2 combines with J gene TRBJ1-1, with 9 bases that match TRBD1. CDR3 length: 14 amino acids. Trimming cost V 5 bases and J 5 bases; bases outside gene matches: 6. CDR1 SNHLY and CDR2 FYNNEI come from the germline V gene. CDR3 loop: CASSRGTGKTEAFF. In DNA form, the CDR3 reads TGTGCCAGCAGTCGAGGGACAGGGAAAACTGAAGCTTTCTTT.

Only one count was recorded for this clone. The genes are TRBV19 and TRBJ1-2; the match to TRBD1 covers 7 bases. The CDR3 spans 15 residues. J gave up 3 bases and V 6 bases, and 10 bases lay outside the gene matches. Germline V CDR1 and CDR2: LNHDA, SQIVND (reference sequence). CDR3 residues: CASSPRQGSDYGYTF. The DNA for the CDR3 is TGTGCCAGTAGCCCACGACAGGGATCTGACTATGGCTACACCTTC.

The chain links TRBV18 to TRBJ2-5; 16 bases fit TRBD2. The CDR3 length is 18 residues. Trimming took 3 bases from V and 2 from J; bases not matched to a gene: 6. CDR1 and CDR2 (germline): KGHSH, LQKENI. CDR3 DNA sequence: TGTGCCAGCTCACCGCAGGGACTAGCGGGAGGGCCACAAGAGACCCAGTACTTC. Its protein is CASSPQGLAGGPQETQYF.

The chain carries TRBV5-5 and TRBJ2-5, with D possibly matching TRBD2 (5 bases). The CDR3 is 12 amino acids. The V gene lost 4 bases and the J gene lost 4 bases, with 8 bases spanning the gap. The germline gives CDR1 SGHKS, CDR2 YYEKEE (reference sequence). The CDR3 DNA reads TGTGCCAGCAGCCAACGGGGAGAGACCCAGTACTTC. It is translated as CASSQRGETQYF.

This clone was seen a single time. The chain has TRBV12-5 and TRBJ2-7, with 7 bases aligning to TRBD1. J was trimmed by 2 bases and V by 1 base; bases with no gene match: 5. The CDR3 runs to 15 residues. Germline V CDR1 and CDR2: LGHNT, FRNRAP. CDR3 sequence: CASGLARTGPYEQYF. The CDR3 region has the DNA TGTGCTAGTGGTTTGGCTAGGACAGGCCCCTACGAGCAGTACTTC.

The chain carries TRBV19 and TRBJ2-1; D unclear. V lost 1 base and J lost 0, with 7 bases in between. Germline CDR1 and CDR2: LNHDA and SQIVND (reference sequence). This CDR3 is built from 15 residues. The CDR3 DNA reads TGTGCCAGTAGTATAGCGGCAGGCTCCTACAATGAGCAGTTCTTC. It specifies CASSIAAGSYNEQFF.

The chain links TRBV7-8 to TRBJ2-3; 7 nucleotides align to TRBD1. The germline gives CDR1 SGHVS, CDR2 FQNEAQ. The CDR3 contains 17 residues. Trimming at V came to 3 bases and at J to 4 bases, leaving 13 bases not matched to a gene. In DNA, the CDR3 is TGTGCCAGCAGCTTTTTATTTATGAGGGGGCTGCCAGATACGCAGTATTTT. Protein sequence: CASSFLFMRGLPDTQYF.

Turning to this clone: This same CDR3 is encoded by further DNA sequences in the sample. The rearrangement uses TRBV7-9 and TRBJ2-7; TRBD1 agrees at 8 bases. The CDR3 has 11 amino acids. CDR1 and CDR2 (germline): SEHNR, FQNEAQ (reference sequence). The V and J ends lost 5 bases and 7 bases, in that order; junction bases with no gene match: 1. CDR3 loop: CASSRQGEQYF. In DNA form, the CDR3 reads TGTGCCAGCAGCAGACAGGGGGAGCAGTACTTC.